This T cell receptor beta chain was identified in a study of OX40 agonist ivuxolimab in advanced cancers. Study-level background: The patients got ivuxolimab, which is an agonistic anti-OX40 (CD134) antibody. The eligibility criteria allowed prior anti-PD-1, anti-PD-L1 or anti-CTLA-4 therapy, and approximately 40% had some.

The protocol was immunoSEQ multiplex PCR, while the TCRdb copy is restricted to in-frame clones and leaves out a portion. The sample consists of some 15,000 clones, approximately 80% of them appearing once. V was clipped by 5 bases and J by 3 bases; unmatched bases: 5. The germline CDR1 and CDR2 sequences are SGHVS and FQNEAQ. The CDR3 runs 15 residues. For this clone: The antigen remains unidentified.

Regarding the study as a whole: Also showing low normalized T-cell clonal expansion were some of the nonresponders. More expanded clones were seen, on average, in CD8+ T cells than in CD4+.

The chain is built from TRBV7-8 and TRBJ2-7; 12 bases map to TRBD2. The sample consisted of CD4+ or CD8+ T cells sorted from blood, taken in a trial of the OX40 agonist ivuxolimab. The TCR was taken from an adult with an advanced solid tumor such as melanoma, head and neck, liver or kidney cancer. CDR3 protein: CASSLGTSGLYEQYF. As DNA, the CDR3 is TGTGCCAGCAGCCTCGGGACTAGCGGGCTCTACGAGCAGTACTTC.